This T cell receptor (beta chain) was sequenced in a study of T cell clonality in common variable immunodeficiency. CVID and control samples used equivalent genomic DNA input. TCRdb's copy holds only in-frame clones and misses some; the assay was immunoSEQ multiplex PCR. The specimen has around 42,000 clones, none found just once. Both groups were predominantly of Caucasian heritage. General observations from the study: CVID subjects showed higher TCRbeta clonality than healthy controls. Common variable immunodeficiency TCR beta sequences reportedly had fewer deletions and N-nucleotide insertions.

This CDR3 region has 11 residues. Germline loops: CDR1 SGHVS, CDR2 FQNEAQ. Trimming pared 4 bases from V and 3 bases from J, leaving 3 bases between. Many counts were recorded for this clone. What it binds is not known. The read ends 3 residues before the CDR3 terminus; that terminus is restored from the germline J gene. The chain links TRBV7-8 to TRBJ2-5; D remains unclear. The receptor comes from a person aged 18 to 70 in good health. The sequenced material came from peripheral blood mononuclear cells. The DNA read from the CDR3 is TGTGCCAGCAGCTCTAAAGAGACC. Amino acid sequence: CASSSKET. The full CDR3 is CASSSKETQYF.